Sequencing of this T cell receptor (beta chain) was carried out in a study of regulatory T cells in long-lasting Graves disease. Study results and caveats: With persistent disease, TRBV28, TRBJ1-2 and TRBJ2-5 were the favored segments.

This clonotype was seen more than once but under ten times. Antigen: not known. Looked up from germline, CDR1 is SGHRS and CDR2 is YFSETQ. Deletions cut 6 bases from V and 2 bases from J, with 14 bases between. The CDR3 length is 14 residues. Noted time point: persistent/refractory GD, antithyroid drugs over 5 years with positive TRAb. Extracted RNA from PBMCs served as the source of the TCR library. The authors diagnosed Graves' disease using American Thyroid Association guidelines. Arm-PCR with iRepertoire HTBI primers amplified the CDR3 regions for these TCR beta libraries. A single record per CDR3 protein comes from TCRdb applying MiXCR to the multiplex PCR reads. In the table there are 390,000 or so distinct CDR3 sequences, roughly 23% of which are singletons.

The V call is TRBV5-1, the J call TRBJ2-5, with D hard to call. The receptor comes from a woman aged 40 to 50 with Graves disease. The sequenced sample was peripheral blood mononuclear cells (PBMCs), obtained when the disease was refractory, from a patient treated with antithyroid drugs. As DNA, the CDR3 is TGCGCCAGCAAAGTTCAGGCAACTCAAGAGACCCAGTACTTC. Its translation is CASKVQATQETQYF.